This TCR beta chain was sequenced in a study of blood T cells in healthy people across ages. The V end was cut by 5 bases, the J end by 4 bases, with 12 bases between. The V gene's germline CDR1 is MNHEY and CDR2 SVGAGI. There are 13 residues in the CDR3. The authors ran a second PCR of roughly 6 to 12 cycles using a sample-barcoded 5' primer and a J-beta primer mix. MiXCR, run by TCRdb on the 5' RACE reads, gives a single entry per CDR3 protein. The data contain roughly 1.6 million distinct CDR3 sequences, 30% to 40% of them singletons. V usage is TRBV6-5 and J usage is TRBJ2-7; D is perhaps TRBD2 (5 bases). The material sequenced was blood. The source is a woman aged 30 to 39 in good health. CDR3: CASSRGPNYEQYF. The CDR3 nucleotides are TGTGCCAGCAGTCGCGGGCCGAATTACGAGCAGTACTTC.